These 19 T cell receptor beta chains were all obtained from the same sample, sequenced in a study of blood T cells in healthy people across ages. Alongside a J-beta primer mix, a sample-barcoded 5' primer served in a second PCR lasting roughly 6 to 12 cycles. TCRdb ran MiXCR on the 5' RACE reads and lists one entry per CDR3 protein. This sample has about 1.8 million distinct CDR3 sequences; about 50% occur once, and the top ten carry over 2%. The material sequenced was blood. The receptors stem from a woman aged 40-49 years in good health.

Comment on this clonotype: A read error may account for a junction end that differs from germline. V and J are TRBV7-2 and TRBJ1-2; TRBD1 agrees at 8 bases. CDR1 SGHTA and CDR2 FQGNSA come from the germline V gene. This CDR3 region has 14 residues. The CDR3, as DNA: TGTGCCAGCACGCTGACAGGGGTTCACTATGGCAACACCTTC. Its translation: CASTLTGVHYGNTF.

V usage is TRBV20-1 and J usage is TRBJ1-6; D unclear. The CDR3 sequence is 18 residues long. Germline V lookup: CDR1 DFQATT, CDR2 SNEGSKA (reference sequence). The germline V and J ends were trimmed by 0 bases and 0 bases, with 15 bases remaining between them. DNA of the CDR3: TGCAGTGCTAGAGATCCCATCGTCCTGAGCTCCTATAATTCACCCCTCCACTTT. Translation gives CSARDPIVLSSYNSPLHF.

This rearrangement joins TRBV4-1 to TRBJ2-3; 11 positions agree with TRBD2. Germline CDR1 is MGHRA and CDR2 is YSYEKL. The CDR3 is 16 amino acids. Losses at the gene ends were 0 bases for V and 2 bases for J; bases not matched to a gene: 1. CDR3 in amino acids: CASSQDSGGDTDTQYF. In nucleotides, the CDR3 is TGCGCCAGCAGCCAAGATAGCGGGGGGGACACAGATACGCAGTATTTT.

Regarding this clonotype: Compared with germline, one end of the junction differs, possibly owing to a read error. The chain uses TRBV7-2 and TRBJ2-5; 9 nucleotides match TRBD2. Germline V gives CDR1 SGHTA, CDR2 FQGNSA. CDR3 length: 15 residues. The DNA of the CDR3 is TGTGCCAGCAGCATAGCGGGGGCGGGGCAAGAGACCCAGTACTTC. Translation gives CASSIAGAGQETQYF.

The sample holds a few counts of this clonotype. The chain recombines TRBV12-3 or TRBV12-4 with TRBJ2-3, with a possible D match to TRBD2 (5 bases). The CDR3 length is 16 residues. Trimming left V 5 bases short and J 0 bases short, with 15 bases between. The chain's CDR3 is CASSPSGPPSTDTQYF. The CDR3 nucleotides read TGTGCCAGCAGTCCCAGCGGCCCTCCAAGCACAGATACGCAGTATTTT.

V usage is TRBV7-9 and J usage is TRBJ2-1; tentative D call: TRBD2 (5 bases). The germline V and J ends were trimmed by 2 bases and 8 bases, with 10 bases remaining between them. This CDR3 contains 13 residues. Germline CDR1 reads SEHNR; CDR2 reads FQNEAQ (reference sequence). In nucleotides, the CDR3 is TGTGCCAGCAGCTTACACGGGGAGCATGAGCAGTTCTTC. Protein product: CASSLHGEHEQFF.

The V gene is TRBV7-2, the J gene TRBJ2-1; D possibly uses TRBD1 or TRBD2 (5 bases each). V dropped 5 bases and J dropped 5 bases, with 25 bases sitting between them. Germline V gives CDR1 SGHTA, CDR2 FQGNSA. CDR3 length equals 18 residues. The CDR3 reads CASSSLRGQDRAHNEQFF. For the CDR3, the DNA is TGTGCCAGCAGCAGTCTCCGGGGCCAGGACCGAGCACACAATGAGCAGTTCTTC.

The table lists this clonotype with a count of one. Germline is not matched at one junction end, which may reflect a read error. This sequence joins TRBV20-1 and TRBJ1-2, with 9 nucleotides matching TRBD1. Per germline, CDR1 DFQATT and CDR2 SNEGSKA (reference sequence). This CDR3 comprises 15 residues. As DNA, the CDR3 is TGCGGTGCTAGAGAGTGGGGGACAGGGATTGGTGGCTACACCTTC. It yields the protein CGAREWGTGIGGYTF.

J is TRBJ2-7 and V is TRBV11-1; D remains ambiguous. V lost 3 bases and J lost 10, with 16 bases in between. Germline CDR1 reads SGHAT; CDR2 reads FQDESV (reference sequence). This CDR3 is built from 13 residues. The CDR3 DNA reads as TGTGCCAGCAGCTTCGGTAGGGTGCCTGACCAGTACTTC. Amino acids: CASSFGRVPDQYF. Filled out from reference TRBV11-1 and TRBJ2-7, the complete variable domain reads EAEVAQSPRYKITEKSQAVAFWCDPISGHATLYWYRQILGQGPELLVQFQDESVVDDSQLPKDRFSAERLKGVDSTLKIQPAELGDSAMYLCASSFGRVPDQYFGPGTRLTVT.

This clonotype came up a few times. The chain has TRBV7-2 and TRBJ2-2; 15 bases are shared with TRBD2. Germline values: CDR1 SGHTA, CDR2 FQGNSA. Trimming removed 4 bases from V and 5 bases from J; junction bases left unmatched: 2. The CDR3 spans 16 residues. CDR3 DNA sequence: TGTGCCAGCAGCTCGGGACTAGCGGGGGGTACCGGGGAGCTGTTTTTT. Amino acid sequence: CASSSGLAGGTGELFF.

Comments on this clonotype: A read error may account for a junction end that differs from germline. The chain employs TRBV4-1 and TRBJ2-4; D perhaps matches TRBD1 (5 bases). The CDR3 is 17 residues long. Germline assignment: CDR1 MGHRA and CDR2 YSYEKL. The CDR3 bases are TGCGCCAGCAACCAAGGTTTTGGCCTAGGGGTCGGGAACATTCAGTACTTC. This sequence encodes CASNQGFGLGVGNIQYF.

This clonotype was seen a single time. The gene calls are TRBV7-6 and TRBJ1-2; 10 nucleotides match TRBD1. The V and J ends lost 4 bases and 4 bases, in that order; junction bases with no gene match: 12. Per the germline V gene, CDR1 is SGHVS and CDR2 is FNYEAQ. This CDR3 is built from 17 residues. CDR3 DNA sequence: TGTGCCAGCAGCTACGGACAGGGGGGAACTGGGCCCTATGGCTACACCTTC. Amino acids: CASSYGQGGTGPYGYTF.

The chain has TRBV6-6 and TRBJ2-3; 12 bases align to TRBD2. V lost 4 bases to trimming and J lost 3 bases; unmatched junction nucleotides: 5. Germline V gives CDR1 MNHNY, CDR2 SVGAGI (reference sequence). This CDR3 contains 16 residues. The CDR3 DNA reads TGTGCCAGCAGTTCCACTACTAGCGGGGGGACAGATACGCAGTATTTT. This gives the protein CASSSTTSGGTDTQYF.

The chain has TRBV20-1 and TRBJ2-3; 8 nucleotides line up with TRBD1. CDR3 length: 15 amino acids. The germline V gene has CDR1 DFQATT and CDR2 SNEGSKA (reference sequence). V dropped 8 bases and J dropped 4; count of bases not matched to a gene: 14. For the CDR3, the DNA is TGCAGTTTCCGACAGGGGAGTGGTTTGGCAGATACGCAGTATTTT. It is translated as CSFRQGSGLADTQYF.

Only a few counts were recorded for this clonotype. The rearrangement uses TRBV20-1 and TRBJ1-1; D gene uncertain. CDR1 and CDR2 from the germline V gene are DFQATT and SNEGSKA (reference sequence). The CDR3 consists of 15 residues. The V end lost 2 bases, the J end lost 9 bases, and 22 bases lay between the germline ends. CDR3 residues: CSARFPEGPLGKAFF. The CDR3, as DNA: TGCAGTGCTAGATTCCCCGAGGGCCCCCTGGGGAAAGCTTTCTTT.

Regarding this clonotype: Just one base apart from a much larger clone, this may be a read error. The chain has TRBV7-2 and TRBJ1-1; D not certain. CDR1 and CDR2 (germline): SGHTA, FQGNSA. CDR3 length: 14 residues. CDR3 sequence (DNA): TGTGCCAGCAGCTCCTCGGGAGGGAACACTGGAGCTTTCTTT. Translating it yields CASSSSGGNTGAFF.

J is TRBJ2-3 and V is TRBV25-1; D may correspond to TRBD1 or TRBD2 (7 bases each). The CDR3 contains 16 residues. The germline V gene encodes CDR1 MGHDK and CDR2 SYGVNS. The V end was cut by 4 bases, the J end by 6 bases, with 20 bases between. CDR3 in amino acids: CASSAQGGRSFDTQYF. CDR3 bases: TGTGCCAGCAGTGCCCAGGGGGGGCGGAGTTTTGATACGCAGTATTTT.

This clonotype has more than one count but fewer than ten. V usage is TRBV27 and J usage is TRBJ1-2; D remains ambiguous. Germline V lookup: CDR1 MNHEY, CDR2 SMNVEV (reference sequence). Trimming cost V 0 bases and J 4 bases, with 9 bases left between them. The length of the CDR3 is 14 residues. The CDR3 DNA sequence: TGTGCCAGCAGTTTATCGTTGGGTCCCTATGGCTACACCTTC. This codes for CASSLSLGPYGYTF.

This clonotype was seen a handful of times. The chain is built from TRBV20-1 and TRBJ2-7, with D uncertain. This CDR3 contains 17 residues. The V end was cut by 0 bases, the J end by 3 bases, with 21 bases between. Germline values: CDR1 DFQATT, CDR2 SNEGSKA (reference sequence). The CDR3 bases are TGCAGTGCTAGAGATCTCTCTTTGGCGGTAGGGATCTACGAGCAGTACTTC. It codes for CSARDLSLAVGIYEQYF.